Sequencing of this T cell receptor (beta chain) was carried out in a study of T-cell reconstitution after alpha-beta-depleted transplantation in children. This clonotype was counted a few times. Its antigen is as yet unknown. The length of the CDR3 is 15 residues. The germline gives CDR1 SEHNR, CDR2 FQNEAQ (reference sequence). V lost 1 base and J lost 5; bases outside the gene matches: 5. Study observations and caveats: As was reported, about two months after transplant, alpha-beta T cells came from several hundred expanded graft clones.

Unique molecular identifiers were incorporated during preparation of the TCRbeta library. TCRdb reanalysed the PCR reads using MiXCR and keeps one entry per CDR3 protein. In the table there are 400,000 to 450,000 distinct CDR3 sequences, approximately 42% of which are singletons. The sample in question was PBMCs, obtained before TCRalphabeta/CD19-depleted stem cell transplant. The sequence came from a girl between 2 and 10 years old with aplastic anemia, due to receive a stem cell transplant. The genes are TRBV7-9 and TRBJ1-1; 9 bases are a match to TRBD1. The CDR3 region is CASSLGDRGSTEAFF. DNA of the CDR3: TGTGCCAGCAGCTTAGGAGACAGGGGGTCAACTGAAGCTTTCTTT.